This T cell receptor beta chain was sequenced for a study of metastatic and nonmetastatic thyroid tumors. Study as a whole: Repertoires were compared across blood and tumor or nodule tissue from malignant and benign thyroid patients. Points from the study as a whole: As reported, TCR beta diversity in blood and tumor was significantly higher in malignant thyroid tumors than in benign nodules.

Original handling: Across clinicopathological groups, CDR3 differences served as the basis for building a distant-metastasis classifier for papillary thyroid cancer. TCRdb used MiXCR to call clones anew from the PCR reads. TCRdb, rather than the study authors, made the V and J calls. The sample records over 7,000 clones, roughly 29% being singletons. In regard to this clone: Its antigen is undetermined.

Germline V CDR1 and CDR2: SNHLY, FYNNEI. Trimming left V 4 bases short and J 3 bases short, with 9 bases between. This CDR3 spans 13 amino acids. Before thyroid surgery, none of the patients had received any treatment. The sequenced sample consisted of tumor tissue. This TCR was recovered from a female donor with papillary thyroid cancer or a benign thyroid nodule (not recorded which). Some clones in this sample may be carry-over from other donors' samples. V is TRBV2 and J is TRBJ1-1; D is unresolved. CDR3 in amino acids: CASSVDGYTEAFF. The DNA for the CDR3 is TGTGCCAGCAGTGTCGACGGATACACTGAAGCTTTCTTT.